This is a list of T cell receptor beta chains from one sample in a study of regulatory T cells in long-lasting Graves disease. TCRdb reanalysed the multiplex PCR reads using MiXCR and keeps one entry per CDR3 protein. Seen here are about 430,000 distinct CDR3 sequences, over 20% observed once, and the top ten hold more than 13%. The sample was peripheral blood mononuclear cells (PBMCs), taken when the disease was refractory, from a patient treated with antithyroid drugs. These receptors all stem from a female donor with Graves disease. Each CDR3 is given with its conserved first and last residue. A D gene is named only where the DNA matches it firmly. The listing skips clone size in some rows; elsewhere it reads once, few, many or a size class.

v_call: TRBV28
j_call: TRBJ2-1
d_call: -
clone_size: few
cdr3_nt: TGTGCCAGCAGCCCCTATAGCGGCCCCCGGACCTACAATGAGCAGTTCTTC
cdr3_aa: CASSPYSGPRTYNEQFF

v_call: TRBV28
j_call: TRBJ1-5
d_call: -
clone_size: many
cdr3_nt: TGTGCCACCAGGACATCAGGGCAGCCCCAGCATTTT
cdr3_aa: CATRTSGQPQHF

v_call: TRBV27
j_call: TRBJ2-7
d_call: TRBD2
clone_size: many
cdr3_nt: TGTGCCAGCAGTTTATCAGTTGGTAGCGGGATGTCCTACGAGCAGTACTTC
cdr3_aa: CASSLSVGSGMSYEQYF

v_call: TRBV7-2
j_call: TRBJ2-4
d_call: -
clone_size: many
cdr3_nt: TGTGCCAGCAGTCCAGCTAGCGTCAAAAACATTCAGTACTTC
cdr3_aa: CASSPASVKNIQYF

v_call: TRBV11-2
j_call: TRBJ2-3
d_call: TRBD2
clone_size: -
cdr3_nt: TGTGCCAGCAGCCCTCCGACTAGCCAGTCTGATACGCAGTATTTT
cdr3_aa: CASSPPTSQSDTQYF

v_call: TRBV6-1
j_call: TRBJ2-5
d_call: TRBD1
clone_size: many
cdr3_nt: TGTGCCAGCAGACCGCAAACAGGGGGCTGGGAGACCCAGTACTTC
cdr3_aa: CASRPQTGGWETQYF

v_call: TRBV7-2
j_call: TRBJ2-2
d_call: -
clone_size: many
cdr3_nt: TGTGCCAGCAGCTTAGTGGGGGTTCGGACCGGGGAGCTGTTTTTT
cdr3_aa: CASSLVGVRTGELFF

v_call: TRBV20-1
j_call: TRBJ1-3
d_call: TRBD1
clone_size: few
cdr3_nt: TGCAGTGCTAGGGTCCTAACGGGACAGGGCCGCTCTGGAAACACCATATATTTT
cdr3_aa: CSARVLTGQGRSGNTIYF

v_call: TRBV28
j_call: TRBJ2-7
d_call: TRBD2
clone_size: many
cdr3_nt: TGTGCCAGCTACCCCGGGACTAGCGGGATATACGAGCAGTACTTC
cdr3_aa: CASYPGTSGIYEQYF

v_call: TRBV5-5
j_call: TRBJ2-5
d_call: -
clone_size: -
cdr3_nt: TGTGCCAGCAGCTTGGCGATGGGGGAGACCCAGTACTTC
cdr3_aa: CASSLAMGETQYF

v_call: TRBV3-1
j_call: TRBJ2-7
d_call: -
clone_size: -
cdr3_nt: TGTGCCGGCAGCCAAAGGCTAGCCGGGGAGCAGTACTTC
cdr3_aa: CAGSQRLAGEQYF

v_call: TRBV7-2
j_call: TRBJ1-2
d_call: TRBD1
clone_size: many
cdr3_nt: TGTGCCAGCAGCCTAGCAGGCGGGACAGTTCCCTATGGCTACACCTTC
cdr3_aa: CASSLAGGTVPYGYTF

v_call: TRBV12-3/TRBV12-4
j_call: TRBJ1-1
d_call: -
clone_size: many
cdr3_nt: TGTGCCAGCAGTTTAGGAGGGGAGGGCACTGAAGCTTTCTTT
cdr3_aa: CASSLGGEGTEAFF

v_call: TRBV5-1
j_call: TRBJ2-7
d_call: -
clone_size: few
cdr3_nt: TGCGCCAGCAGCCCGGGACGGCCAAGAAACGAGCAGTACTTC
cdr3_aa: CASSPGRPRNEQYF

v_call: TRBV11-2
j_call: TRBJ1-6
d_call: -
clone_size: many
cdr3_nt: TGTGCCAGCAGCTTAGAGCCGGCCGTCCTACCCCTCCACTTT
cdr3_aa: CASSLEPAVLPLHF

v_call: TRBV15
j_call: TRBJ1-2
d_call: TRBD1
clone_size: many
cdr3_nt: TGTGCCACCAGCAGGGACAGGCGGGATAACTATGGCTACACCTTC
cdr3_aa: CATSRDRRDNYGYTF

v_call: TRBV13
j_call: TRBJ1-1
d_call: -
clone_size: many
cdr3_nt: TGTGCCAGCAAAGGCATGAACACTGAAGCTTTCTTT
cdr3_aa: CASKGMNTEAFF

v_call: TRBV7-2
j_call: TRBJ2-3
d_call: TRBD2
clone_size: few
cdr3_nt: TGTGCCAGCAGATTAGCGGGAGGGCCTGGAGATACGCAGTATTTT
cdr3_aa: CASRLAGGPGDTQYF

v_call: TRBV5-1
j_call: TRBJ1-1
d_call: -
clone_size: -
cdr3_nt: TGCGCCAGCAGCCCCGAAGGCAGGGGAGGTGAAGCTTTCTTT
cdr3_aa: CASSPEGRGGEAFF

v_call: TRBV11-2
j_call: TRBJ2-3
d_call: -
clone_size: -
cdr3_nt: TGTGCCAGCAGCTTAGTAATAGCGGCTAGCACAGATACGCAGTATTTT
cdr3_aa: CASSLVIAASTDTQYF

v_call: TRBV2
j_call: TRBJ2-1
d_call: TRBD1
clone_size: once
cdr3_nt: TGTGCCAGCAACCCGACAGGGGGCGCCTACAATGAGCAGTTCTTC
cdr3_aa: CASNPTGGAYNEQFF

v_call: TRBV12-3/TRBV12-4
j_call: TRBJ2-3
d_call: -
clone_size: few
cdr3_nt: TGTGCCAGCAGTATGGGGGCAGTTTCGAGCAGAGATACGCAGTATTTT
cdr3_aa: CASSMGAVSSRDTQYF

v_call: TRBV5-4
j_call: TRBJ1-2
d_call: TRBD1
clone_size: -
cdr3_nt: TGTGCCAGCAGAGGTATAGGGACAGGGTCAGGCTACACCTTC
cdr3_aa: CASRGIGTGSGYTF